Below are 9 T cell receptor beta chains sequenced from a single sample in a study of blood T cell repertoires in COVID-19. Libraries were prepared by immunoSEQ multiplex PCR; TCRdb keeps only in-frame clonotypes and omits some of them. The sample lists roughly 330,000 clones, more than 75% seen once, with 1.5% to 2% in the top ten. Sequencing was performed on peripheral blood. These receptors all come from a woman aged 45-59 years with acute or convalescent COVID-19.

The CDR3: CASSQGALGTDTQYF. CDR3 coding DNA: TGTGCCAGCAGCCAGGGGGCGCTCGGGACAGATACGCAGTATTTT. V is TRBV28 and J is TRBJ2-3, with 8 bases matching TRBD1. Germline V gene data show CDR1 as MDHEN and CDR2 as SYDVKM. V lost 6 bases to trimming and J lost 3 bases; unmatched junction nucleotides: 8. This CDR3 is 15 amino acids long.

The J gene is TRBJ1-5, the V gene TRBV19; no definite D call. Between the trimmed V and J ends, which lost 4 bases and 9 bases, there was a span of 16 bases. The germline V gene encodes CDR1 LNHDA and CDR2 SQIVND (reference sequence). The CDR3 covers 14 residues. The CDR3 region has the DNA TGTGCCAGTAGTACCGAGGGCCGTAGTCGGCCCCAGCATTTT. Encoded protein: CASSTEGRSRPQHF.

This sequence joins TRBV5-6 and TRBJ2-6; unclear D gene. CDR1 is SGHDT and CDR2 is YYEEEE in the germline V gene. V was shortened by 2 bases and J by 1 base, with 7 bases between the two germline ends. The CDR3 sequence is 15 residues long. CDR3 bases: TGTGCCAGCAGCTTCTACGTATCTGGGGCCAACGTCCTGACTTTC. This sequence encodes CASSFYVSGANVLTF.

The chain carries TRBV27 and TRBJ2-5, with TRBD1 identical over 7 bases. The trim removed 5 bases at V and 2 bases at J, leaving 11 bases unmatched. CDR1 and CDR2 from the germline V gene are MNHEY and SMNVEV (reference sequence). The CDR3 is 16 amino acids. This CDR3 is CASSLNYGTVQETQYF. CDR3 DNA sequence: TGTGCCAGCAGTCTCAACTACGGGACAGTTCAAGAGACCCAGTACTTC.

The chain uses TRBV19 and TRBJ1-1; TRBD1 might be the D (5 bases). The CDR3 contains 15 residues. The V end lost 5 bases, the J end lost 0 bases, and 13 bases lay between the germline ends. Per the germline V gene, CDR1 is LNHDA and CDR2 is SQIVND (reference sequence). CDR3 nucleotide sequence: TGTGCCAGTAGTGTTCAAGACAGCATGAACACTGAAGCTTTCTTT. It is translated as CASSVQDSMNTEAFF.

The table lists this clone with a count of one. The rearrangement links TRBV28 to TRBJ1-5; the D gene is possibly TRBD1 (6 bases). Trimming shortened V by 6 bases and J by 6 bases, and 15 bases separated the two germline ends. The CDR3 length is 14 residues. CDR1 MDHEN and CDR2 SYDVKM come from the germline V gene. CDR3: CASRSTRGGQPQHF. The CDR3 DNA sequence: TGTGCCAGCAGGTCCACGAGGGGGGGTCAGCCCCAGCATTTT.

This clone was counted a few times. The chain couples TRBV7-3 to TRBJ2-7; 11 bases match TRBD2. The CDR3 runs to 18 residues. Germline CDR1 and CDR2: SGHTA and FQGTGA. V was pared by 2 bases and J by 0 bases, with 9 bases of the junction left unmatched. This CDR3 is CASSLVGGTSGHSYEQYF. The DNA for the CDR3 is TGTGCCAGCAGCTTAGTAGGAGGGACTAGCGGACACTCCTACGAGCAGTACTTC.

The genes are TRBV6-2 or TRBV6-3 and TRBJ1-5; D may be TRBD1 (5 bases). The V end was cut by 7 bases, the J end by 5 bases, with 18 bases between. The CDR3 has 15 residues. Germline CDR1 MNHEY, CDR2 SVGEGT. The CDR3: CASTPSGRGYQPQHF. The CDR3 bases are TGTGCCAGCACCCCCTCGGGGAGGGGTTATCAGCCCCAGCATTTT.

This chain joins TRBV21-1 and TRBJ1-4; the D call TRBD1 from the table was never checked on the DNA. TRBV21-1 is reported as a pseudogene. This CDR3 has 14 residues. The CDR3 loop is CARIDRGLNEKLFF. The CDR3, as DNA: TGTGCCAGAATTGACAGGGGCCTTAATGAAAAACTGTTTTTT.